The 31 T cell receptor beta chains below all came from one sample that was sequenced in a study of T-cell memory formation after mild COVID-19. TCRdb used MiXCR to reprocess the 5' RACE reads, holding one entry per CDR3 protein. The sample includes approximately 250,000 distinct CDR3 sequences, roughly 17% of them seen just once. The sequenced sample was PBMCs or a T cell subset sorted from them (not recorded which). The receptors stem from a man between 18 and 35 years old who had mild COVID-19 (a few samples of this study predate the infection). Cell type and time point are not known.

The chain is built from TRBV4-2 and TRBJ2-1, with D uncertain. V was clipped by 3 bases and J by 0 bases, with 15 bases between them. The CDR3 is made up of 17 amino acids. Germline V gives CDR1 LGHNA, CDR2 YNFKEQ. The CDR3 DNA follows: TGTGCCAGCAGCCAGCGGACGGCAGCTAGCTCCTACAATGAGCAGTTCTTC. Translation: CASSQRTAASSYNEQFF.

The genes are TRBV7-2 and TRBJ1-4, with D perhaps TRBD1 (5 bases). The CDR3 runs 16 residues. Trimming left V 2 bases short and J 6 bases short, with 16 bases between. The germline V gene encodes CDR1 SGHTA and CDR2 FQGNSA. The CDR3 sequence: CASSLYTGGMDEKLFF. The DNA for the CDR3 is TGTGCCAGCAGCTTATACACAGGTGGGATGGATGAAAAACTGTTTTTT.

This clonotype has only a few counts. The gene calls are TRBV28 and TRBJ2-7; TRBD1 might be the D (6 bases). Trimming pared 2 bases from V and 3 bases from J, leaving 11 bases between. Germline values: CDR1 MDHEN, CDR2 SYDVKM. CDR3 length: 14 amino acids. The CDR3 sequence: CASSLGGNNYEQYV. CDR3 sequence (DNA): TGTGCCAGCAGTTTAGGGGGCAACAACTACGAGCAGTACGTC.

The J gene is TRBJ1-2, the V gene TRBV6-1; D is unclear. This CDR3 comprises 13 residues. CDR1 and CDR2 from the germline V gene are MNHNS and SASEGT. V shed 10 bases and J shed 4 bases, with 16 bases lying between them. The DNA for the CDR3 is TGTGCCACCCCCAGACAAACCAGCTATGGCTACACCTTC. Encoded protein: CATPRQTSYGYTF.

In DNA, the CDR3 is TGCAGTGCTAGAGATGGTGGGCCAGAGAGCAAGCCAGATACGCAGTATTTT. Its protein is CSARDGGPESKPDTQYF. The J gene is TRBJ2-3, the V gene TRBV20-1, with D unclear. V was pared by 0 bases and J by 4 bases, with 20 bases between. CDR1 and CDR2 (germline): DFQATT, SNEGSKA (reference sequence). The CDR3 consists of 17 residues.

The rearrangement uses TRBV7-9 and TRBJ2-1; 9 bases are shared with TRBD2. This CDR3 region has 12 residues. Germline V gene sequence: CDR1 SEHNR, CDR2 FQNEAQ (reference sequence). V dropped 8 bases and J dropped 10; count of bases not matched to a gene: 6. CDR3 sequence (DNA): TGTGCCAGCGTAGCGGGGGAATGGGAGCAGTTCTTC. It encodes CASVAGEWEQFF. The full variable domain, in which reference TRBV7-9 and TRBJ2-1 provide the parts outside the CDR3, is DTGVSQNPRHKITKRGQNVTFRCDPISEHNRLYWYRQTLGQGPEFLTYFQNEAQLEKSRLLSDRFSAERPKGSFSTLEIQRTEQGDSAMYLCASVAGEWEQFFGPGTRLTVL.

The chain has TRBV5-4 and TRBJ2-2; 9 nucleotides align to TRBD1. Trimming took 0 bases from V and 7 from J; bases not matched to a gene: 4. The CDR3 totals 15 residues. Germline lookup yields CDR1 SGHNT and CDR2 YYREEE (reference sequence). This chain's CDR3 is CASSLAGQGIGELFF. The CDR3 bases are TGTGCCAGCAGCTTGGCGGGACAGGGCATCGGGGAGCTGTTTTTT.

The sample holds a few counts of this clonotype. The chain has TRBV6-5 and TRBJ2-7; D remains unclear. With 0 bases removed from V and 4 bases from J, the gap between germline ends came to 10 bases. CDR1 and CDR2 (germline): MNHEY, SVGAGI. This CDR3 has 14 residues. CDR3 coding DNA: TGTGCCAGCAGTTACTCTGCCTCATCTTACGAGCAGTACTTC. Residues: CASSYSASSYEQYF.

This clonotype was recorded a few times. The J gene is TRBJ2-5, the V gene TRBV5-4; 13 bases fit TRBD2. The CDR3 loop spans 18 amino acids. V shed 4 bases and J 4 bases; nucleotides not matched to a gene: 13. The V gene's germline CDR1 is SGHNT and CDR2 YYREEE (reference sequence). The CDR3 loop is CASSLYVRTSGGPETQYF. The CDR3 coding sequence is TGTGCCAGCAGCCTATACGTTCGGACTAGCGGGGGACCAGAGACCCAGTACTTC. Drawing the rest from reference TRBV5-4 and TRBJ2-5, the complete variable domain is ETGVTQSPTHLIKTRGQQVTLRCSSQSGHNTVSWYQQALGQGPQFIFQYYREEENGRGNFPPRFSGLQFPNYSSELNVNALELDDSALYLCASSLYVRTSGGPETQYFGPGTRLLVL.

The table lists this clonotype with many counts. The chain employs TRBV21-1 and TRBJ2-2; the table assigns TRBD2, which was not confirmed against the DNA. TRBV21-1 is a known pseudogene. The CDR3 runs 16 residues. CDR3 sequence (DNA): TGTGCCAGCAGCAAAGCGCTAGCGGGGAACACCGGGGAGCTGTTTTTT. Amino acid sequence: CASSKALAGNTGELFF.

This clonotype was counted only a few times. The V call is TRBV2, the J call TRBJ2-7; D possibly corresponds to TRBD2 (6 bases). This CDR3 comprises 18 residues. V lost 0 bases to trimming and J lost 4 bases, with 22 bases between them. Germline lookup yields CDR1 SNHLY and CDR2 FYNNEI. CDR3 coding DNA: TGTGCCAGCAGTGAAGCGCCTCCGGCGGAGGGCCTATTGTACGAGCAGTACGTC. It translates to CASSEAPPAEGLLYEQYV.

The rearrangement joins TRBV7-2 to TRBJ1-1; 9 nucleotides align to TRBD1. The CDR3 is 14 amino acids. Germline CDR1 SGHTA, CDR2 FQGNSA. V lost 7 bases and J lost 8; bases outside the gene matches: 11. This CDR3 is CASTTTGTGFEAFF. CDR3 DNA: TGTGCCAGCACCACTACCGGGACAGGGTTCGAAGCTTTCTTT. The full variable domain, in which reference TRBV7-2 and TRBJ1-1 provide the parts outside the CDR3, is GAGVSQSPSNKVTEKGKDVELRCDPISGHTALYWYRQSLGQGLEFLIYFQGNSAPDKSGLPSDRFSAERTGGSVSTLTIQRTQQEDSAVYLCASTTTGTGFEAFFGQGTRLTVV.

This clonotype occurred a few times. This chain uses TRBV20-1 with TRBJ1-1, with no clear D. The CDR3 extends over 12 amino acids. From germline, CDR1 is DFQATT and CDR2 SNEGSKA (reference sequence). CDR3 in amino acids: CMARRQNTEAFF. In nucleotides, the CDR3 is TGCATGGCCAGACGGCAGAACACTGAAGCTTTCTTT.

V usage is TRBV15 and J usage is TRBJ1-2; D not certain. The CDR3 loop spans 14 amino acids. Trimming cost V 0 bases and J 7 bases, with 12 bases left between them. Germline values: CDR1 LNHNV, CDR2 YYDKDF (reference sequence). As DNA, the CDR3 is TGTGCCACCAGCAGAGATCAAGAGGCTGGTGGCTACACCTTC. Translating gives CATSRDQEAGGYTF. The entire variable domain, with the rest obtained from reference TRBV15 and TRBJ1-2, is as follows: DAMVIQNPRYQVTQFGKPVTLSCSQTLNHNVMYWYQQKSSQAPKLLFHYYDKDFNNEADTPDNFQSRRPNTSFCFLDIRSPGLGDTAMYLCATSRDQEAGGYTFGSGTRLTVV.

The chain combines TRBV20-1 with TRBJ1-4; D not resolved. The CDR3 covers 14 residues. Germline values: CDR1 DFQATT, CDR2 SNEGSKA (reference sequence). Trimming removed 3 bases from V and 5 bases from J, with 13 bases in between. CDR3 residues: CSARTQLLNEKLFF. The DNA of the CDR3 is TGCAGTGCTAGGACGCAGCTCCTGAATGAAAAACTGTTTTTT.

The CDR3 loop reads CASSSLGRAHEQYF. CDR3 nucleotide sequence: TGTGCCAGCAGCTCCTTGGGTAGGGCCCACGAGCAGTACTTC. This chain uses TRBV5-4 with TRBJ2-7, with D hard to call. In germline, CDR1 is SGHNT, CDR2 YYREEE (reference sequence). V dropped 3 bases and J dropped 5 bases, with 15 bases sitting between them. This CDR3 is built from 14 residues.

The rearrangement joins TRBV27 to TRBJ1-1; D might be TRBD1 (6 bases). V dropped 10 bases and J dropped 0 bases, with 21 bases sitting between them. From germline, CDR1 is MNHEY and CDR2 SMNVEV (reference sequence). This CDR3 spans 16 amino acids. The CDR3 sequence is CATRGAGELMNTEAFF. The DNA for the CDR3 is TGTGCCACCCGGGGGGCGGGGGAATTGATGAACACTGAAGCTTTCTTT.

Remarks on this clonotype: A junction boundary mismatches the germline segment, possibly from a read error. The chain employs TRBV7-7 and TRBJ2-3, with D hard to call. The germline gives CDR1 SSHAT, CDR2 FNYEAQ (reference sequence). CDR3 length: 8 residues. For the CDR3, the DNA is TGTGCTAGCAGCCGGTGGTATTTT. Its translation is CASSRWYF. The whole variable domain, remainder taken from reference TRBV7-7 and TRBJ2-3, is GAGVSQSPRYKVTKRGQDVTLRCDPISSHATLYWYQQALGQGPEFLTYFNYEAQPDKSGLPSDRFSAERPEGSISTLTIQRTEQRDSAMYRCASSRWYFGPGTRLTVL.

This clonotype was counted between two and nine times. The chain couples TRBV4-1 to TRBJ2-5; D call uncertain. The germline V gene has CDR1 MGHRA and CDR2 YSYEKL. V was pared by 4 bases and J by 4 bases, with 13 bases between. This CDR3 region has 14 residues. This CDR3 is CASSPSTRIETQYF. The CDR3 DNA follows: TGCGCCAGCAGCCCTTCGACCCGAATAGAGACCCAGTACTTC.

This sequence joins TRBV14 and TRBJ2-3; D is unclear. The CDR3 consists of 14 residues. Germline-derived CDR1 and CDR2 are SGHDN and FVKESK. With 7 bases removed from V and 1 base from J, the gap between germline ends came to 12 bases. Written as DNA, the CDR3 is TGTGCCAGCACGGCGAGACACGGCACAGATACGCAGTATTTT. Residues: CASTARHGTDTQYF. The full variable domain, in which reference TRBV14 and TRBJ2-3 provide the parts outside the CDR3, is EAGVTQFPSHSVIEKGQTVTLRCDPISGHDNLYWYRRVMGKEIKFLLHFVKESKQDESGMPNNRFLAERTGGTYSTLKVQPAELEDSGVYFCASTARHGTDTQYFGPGTRLTVL.

This clonotype came up a few times. The chain has TRBV5-1 and TRBJ2-5; D not resolved. The CDR3 loop spans 11 amino acids. The germline V gene has CDR1 SGHRS and CDR2 YFSETQ. V dropped 4 bases and J dropped 3 bases, with 4 bases sitting between them. Here the CDR3 DNA reads TGCGCCAGCAGCGCGGAAGAGACCCAGTACTTC. Its translation: CASSAEETQYF.

The V and J genes are TRBV4-1 and TRBJ1-2; D is undetermined. The V end lost 1 base, the J end lost 3 bases, and 6 bases lay between the germline ends. This CDR3 spans 13 amino acids. The V gene's germline CDR1 is MGHRA and CDR2 YSYEKL. CDR3 sequence reads: CASSQVLDYGYTF. The CDR3, as DNA: TGCGCCAGCAGCCAAGTGCTCGACTATGGCTACACCTTC.

This clonotype came up a few times. The rearrangement joins TRBV20-1 to TRBJ2-2; TRBD2 agrees at 8 bases. Germline V gene data show CDR1 as DFQATT and CDR2 as SNEGSKA (reference sequence). The CDR3 length is 14 residues. Germline trimming cut 6 bases from V and 3 bases from J; bases unmatched to any gene: 6. The CDR3 spells CSARTSSYTGELFF. The CDR3, as DNA: TGCAGTGCGCGGACTAGCAGCTACACCGGGGAGCTGTTTTTT.

This clonotype was counted only a few times. V and J are TRBV5-6 and TRBJ2-1; unclear D gene. Trimming cost V 2 bases and J 0 bases, with 15 bases left between them. CDR1 is SGHDT and CDR2 is YYEEEE in the germline V gene. The CDR3 contains 17 residues. The CDR3 DNA reads TGTGCCAGCAGCTTAGACCGTGGCTGGAGCTCCTACAATGAGCAGTTCTTC. This translates into CASSLDRGWSSYNEQFF.

At least ten counts were recorded for this clonotype. The chain has TRBV7-2 and TRBJ2-2; 9 bases line up with TRBD2. J lost 7 bases, V lost 8 bases, and 11 bases had no gene match. The CDR3 loop spans 15 amino acids. Looked up from germline, CDR1 is SGHTA and CDR2 is FQGNSA. CDR3 loop: CASSGTSSWGGELFF. In nucleotides, the CDR3 is TGTGCCAGCTCGGGGACTAGCTCTTGGGGCGGGGAGCTGTTTTTT. Looking up the rest from reference TRBV7-2 and TRBJ2-2 gives the full variable domain: GAGVSQSPSNKVTEKGKDVELRCDPISGHTALYWYRQSLGQGLEFLIYFQGNSAPDKSGLPSDRFSAERTGGSVSTLTIQRTQQEDSAVYLCASSGTSSWGGELFFGEGSRLTVL.

In this sample, this clonotype turned up a few times. The gene calls are TRBV18 and TRBJ1-2; D unclear. The germline V gene encodes CDR1 KGHSH and CDR2 LQKENI. The CDR3 has 12 residues. The ends were cut back, 1 base at V and 8 bases at J, with 8 bases in the middle. The CDR3 loop is CASSPHLDGYTF. The DNA for the CDR3 is TGTGCCAGCTCACCACACTTGGACGGCTACACCTTC. Complete variable domain (other parts from reference TRBV18 and TRBJ1-2): NAGVMQNPRHLVRRRGQEARLRCSPMKGHSHVYWYRQLPEEGLKFMVYLQKENIIDESGMPKERFSAEFPKEGPSILRIQQVVRGDSAAYFCASSPHLDGYTFGSGTRLTVV.

This clonotype was seen at least ten times. The chain recombines TRBV7-9 with TRBJ1-1; unclear D gene. The CDR3 covers 14 residues. V was cut by 4 bases and J by 3 bases, with 12 bases left in between. Germline V gene lookup returns CDR1 SEHNR and CDR2 FQNEAQ (reference sequence). DNA for the CDR3: TGTGCCAGCAGCTACCGCAGGATCGACACTGAAGCTTTCTTT. This codes for CASSYRRIDTEAFF.

The V and J genes are TRBV9 and TRBJ2-3, with D possibly TRBD1 on 7 matching bases. The CDR3 has 17 amino acids. From germline, CDR1 is SGDLS and CDR2 YYNGEE. Trimming took off 4 bases at V and 3 bases at J, with 21 bases between the two ends. The CDR3 reads CASSQARGAVRTDTQYF. CDR3 DNA sequence: TGTGCCAGCAGCCAGGCCAGGGGGGCCGTACGGACAGATACGCAGTATTTT.

The V call is TRBV7-2, the J call TRBJ2-1; the D is unclear. V dropped 0 bases and J dropped 0 bases, with 6 bases sitting between them. CDR3 length: 15 residues. Germline CDR1 and CDR2: SGHTA and FQGNSA. The CDR3 DNA is TGTGCCAGCAGCTTAGCTAAAAGCTCCTACAATGAGCAGTTCTTC. Protein product: CASSLAKSSYNEQFF.

This clonotype has a count of ten or more. The chain combines TRBV2 with TRBJ1-2; D is possibly TRBD1 (6 bases). Germline assignment: CDR1 SNHLY and CDR2 FYNNEI. The CDR3 loop spans 16 amino acids. Trimming took off 4 bases at V and 0 bases at J, with 15 bases between the two ends. Here the CDR3 reads CASSGVFTGTNYGYTF. The CDR3 nucleotides are TGTGCCAGCAGTGGGGTATTTACAGGGACTAACTATGGCTACACCTTC.

This clonotype was observed a few times. V gene TRBV20-1 combines with J gene TRBJ2-3; D unresolved. Germline-derived CDR1 and CDR2 are DFQATT and SNEGSKA (reference sequence). The CDR3 is 12 amino acids. In DNA form, the CDR3 reads TGCTCCGCAGGAACGCTCACAGATACGCAGTATTTT. This translates into CSAGTLTDTQYF.